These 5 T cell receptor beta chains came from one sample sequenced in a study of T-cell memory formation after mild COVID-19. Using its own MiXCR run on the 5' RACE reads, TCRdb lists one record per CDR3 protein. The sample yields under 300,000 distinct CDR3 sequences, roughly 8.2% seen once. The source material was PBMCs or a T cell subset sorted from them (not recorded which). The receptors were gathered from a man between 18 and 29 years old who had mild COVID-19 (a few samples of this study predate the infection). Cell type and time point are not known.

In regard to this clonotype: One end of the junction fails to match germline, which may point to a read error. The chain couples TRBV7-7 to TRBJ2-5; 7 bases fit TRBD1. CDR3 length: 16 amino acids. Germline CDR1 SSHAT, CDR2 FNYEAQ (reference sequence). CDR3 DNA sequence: TGTGCTAGCAGCTTAAAAGAGACAGGGCGCCAAGAGACCCAGTACTTC. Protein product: CASSLKETGRQETQYF.

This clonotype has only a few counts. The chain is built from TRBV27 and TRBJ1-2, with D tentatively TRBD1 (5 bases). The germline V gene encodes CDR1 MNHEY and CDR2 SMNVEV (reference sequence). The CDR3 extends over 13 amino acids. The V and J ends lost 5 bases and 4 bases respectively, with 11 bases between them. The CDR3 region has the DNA TGTGCCAGCAGTCCCTTAGGGGCCTATGGCTACACCTTC. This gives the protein CASSPLGAYGYTF.

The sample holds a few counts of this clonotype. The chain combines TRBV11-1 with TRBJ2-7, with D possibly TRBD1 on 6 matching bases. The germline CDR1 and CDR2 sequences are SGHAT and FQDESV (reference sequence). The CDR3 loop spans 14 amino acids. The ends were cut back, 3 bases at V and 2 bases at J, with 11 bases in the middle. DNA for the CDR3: TGTGCCAGCAGCTTTACAGGGTTGGCCTACGAGCAGTACTTC. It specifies CASSFTGLAYEQYF. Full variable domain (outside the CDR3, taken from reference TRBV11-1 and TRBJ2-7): EAEVAQSPRYKITEKSQAVAFWCDPISGHATLYWYRQILGQGPELLVQFQDESVVDDSQLPKDRFSAERLKGVDSTLKIQPAELGDSAMYLCASSFTGLAYEQYFGPGTRLTVT.

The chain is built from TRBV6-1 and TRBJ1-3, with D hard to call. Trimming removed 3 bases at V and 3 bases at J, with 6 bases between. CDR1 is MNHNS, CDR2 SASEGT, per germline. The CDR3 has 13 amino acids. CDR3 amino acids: CASSEGFGNTIYF. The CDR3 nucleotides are TGTGCCAGCAGTGAGGGCTTTGGAAACACCATATATTTT.

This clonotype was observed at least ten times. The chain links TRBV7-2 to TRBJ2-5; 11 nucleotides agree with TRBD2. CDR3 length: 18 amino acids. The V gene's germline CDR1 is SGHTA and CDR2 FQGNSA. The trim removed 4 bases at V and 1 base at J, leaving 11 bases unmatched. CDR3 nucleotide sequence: TGTGCCAGCAGCTCTAGGAAGGGGACTAGCGGTCTCCAAGAGACCCAGTACTTC. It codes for CASSSRKGTSGLQETQYF. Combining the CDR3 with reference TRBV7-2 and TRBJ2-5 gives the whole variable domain GAGVSQSPSNKVTEKGKDVELRCDPISGHTALYWYRQSLGQGLEFLIYFQGNSAPDKSGLPSDRFSAERTGGSVSTLTIQRTQQEDSAVYLCASSSRKGTSGLQETQYFGPGTRLLVL.